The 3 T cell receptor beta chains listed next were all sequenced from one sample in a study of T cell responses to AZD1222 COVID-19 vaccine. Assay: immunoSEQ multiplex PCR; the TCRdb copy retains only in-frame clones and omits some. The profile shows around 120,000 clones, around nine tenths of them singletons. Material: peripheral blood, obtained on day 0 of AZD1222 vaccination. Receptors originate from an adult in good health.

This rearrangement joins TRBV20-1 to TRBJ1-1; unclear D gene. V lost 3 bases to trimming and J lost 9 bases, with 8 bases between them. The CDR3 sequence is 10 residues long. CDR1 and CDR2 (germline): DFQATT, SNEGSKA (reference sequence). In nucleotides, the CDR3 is TGCAGTGCTAGTTGGTTTCAAGCTTTCTTT. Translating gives CSASWFQAFF.

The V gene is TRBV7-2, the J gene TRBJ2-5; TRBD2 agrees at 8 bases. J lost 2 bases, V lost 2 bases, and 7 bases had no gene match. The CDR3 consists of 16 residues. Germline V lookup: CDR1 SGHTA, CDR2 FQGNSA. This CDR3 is CASSLIAGGRQETQYF. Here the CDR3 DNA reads TGTGCCAGCAGCTTAATCGCGGGAGGTCGACAAGAGACCCAGTACTTC.

CDR3 protein: CASRTGPPDAEAFF. CDR3 nucleotide sequence: TGTGCCAGCAGAACCGGGCCCCCGGACGCTGAAGCTTTCTTT. This chain links TRBV6-5 with TRBJ1-1; D ambiguous. Trimming took 6 bases from V and 6 from J, leaving 17 bases between them. This CDR3 contains 14 residues. From germline, CDR1 is MNHEY and CDR2 SVGAGI.